This is a list of T cell receptor beta chains from one sample in a study of vaccination and CD4 T cells after COVID-19. MiXCR was run by TCRdb on the PCR reads, yielding one entry per CDR3 protein. Of some 7,800 distinct CDR3 sequences listed, around three fifths were seen once; the top ten hold under 15%. Their antigen targets remain unknown. The sequenced sample consisted of CD4+ T cells from blood, cultured in vitro. The receptors come from a human donor in good health. CDR3s include the opening cysteine and the closing phenylalanine or tryptophan. A D gene is named only where the DNA matches it firmly. Not every row has a clone size; where given, it reads once, few, many or a size class.

>TRBV24-1|TRBD1|TRBJ2-1|.
CATARGTGSYNEKFF
TGTGCCACCGCAAGAGGGACAGGGTCCTACAATGAGAAGTTCTTC
>TRBV5-1|TRBD2|TRBJ2-1|once
CASSLEGGRDNEQFF
TGCGCCAGCAGCTTGGAGGGCGGGAGAGACAATGAGCAGTTCTTC
>TRBV2|TRBD2|TRBJ2-7|.
CASRIGLAGDTYEQYF
TGTGCCAGCAGGATAGGACTAGCGGGGGATACCTACGAGCAGTACTTC
>TRBV5-1|TRBD1|TRBJ1-1|few
CASFKGALSNTEAFF
TGCGCCAGCTTCAAGGGGGCCCTCTCAAACACTGAAGCTTTCTTT
>TRBV7-2|.|TRBJ1-2|.
CASSLVSGVLNFNYGYTF
TGTGCCAGCAGCTTAGTATCTGGGGTATTAAACTTTAACTATGGCTACACCTTC
>TRBV10-1|.|TRBJ2-7|.
CASSEQGWGGGKSYEQYF
TGCGCCAGCAGTGAGCAGGGTTGGGGGGGGGGCAAGTCCTACGAGCAGTACTTC
>TRBV3-1|TRBD1|TRBJ1-2|few
CASSHRTGFEGYTF
TGTGCCAGCAGCCACAGGACAGGGTTTGAGGGCTACACCTTC
>TRBV14|.|TRBJ2-2|.
CASSQDLPNTGELFF
TGTGCCAGCAGCCAAGATCTTCCGAACACCGGGGAGCTGTTTTTT
>TRBV6-1|.|TRBJ1-2|.
CASRSTGWAGYTF
TGTGCCAGCAGATCCACAGGATGGGCTGGCTACACCTTC
>TRBV19|TRBD2|TRBJ2-3|.
CASEASGRYTDTQYF
TGTGCCAGTGAAGCTAGCGGGAGGTACACAGATACGCAGTATTTT
>TRBV6-1|.|TRBJ1-5|.
CPEKGRGDQPQHF
TGTCCAGAAAAGGGGCGAGGGGATCAGCCCCAGCATTTT
>TRBV20-1|.|TRBJ2-1|once
CSAGLRSDEQFF
TGCAGTGCGGGGCTTCGTAGCGATGAGCAGTTCTTC
>TRBV20-1|TRBD2|TRBJ2-5|.
CSARAPGLAGGYQETQYF
TGCAGTGCCCGCGCCCCGGGACTAGCGGGGGGGTACCAAGAGACCCAGTACTTC
>TRBV14|TRBD2|TRBJ2-5|.
CASSQLGKAGAETQYF
TGTGCCAGCAGCCAACTTGGGAAAGCGGGAGCGGAGACCCAGTACTTC
>TRBV7-2|TRBD2|TRBJ2-5|few
CASSMGLAGMKTQYF
TGTGCCAGCAGCATGGGACTAGCGGGGATGAAGACCCAGTACTTC
>TRBV6-2/TRBV6-3|.|TRBJ1-5|few
CASSYAGGSNQPQHF
TGTGCCAGCAGTTACGCGGGGGGAAGCAATCAGCCCCAGCATTTT
>TRBV6-5|TRBD2|TRBJ2-3|.
CASSYSTGGLGTDTQYF
TGTGCCAGCAGTTACTCGACGGGGGGGCTAGGCACAGATACGCAGTATTTT
>TRBV7-2|.|TRBJ1-6|few
CASSRVVNSPLHF
TGTGCCAGCAGCCGGGTTGTCAATTCACCCCTCCACTTT
>TRBV6-1|TRBD1|TRBJ1-5|.
CASDRGHSNQPQHF
TGTGCCAGCGACAGGGGACATAGCAATCAGCCCCAGCATTTT
>TRBV5-1|TRBD2|TRBJ2-5|.
CASSLIVLAGRHQETQYF
TGCGCCAGCAGCTTGATTGTACTAGCGGGCCGCCACCAAGAGACCCAGTACTTC
>TRBV6-1|.|TRBJ1-2|.
CASSATANYGYTF
TGTGCCAGCAGTGCGACAGCTAACTATGGCTACACCTTC
>TRBV6-1|.|TRBJ2-2|.
CASSERGWGAGTGELFF
TGTGCCAGCAGTGAAAGGGGATGGGGGGCAGGCACCGGGGAGCTGTTTTTT
>TRBV24-1|.|TRBJ1-1|.
CATSFAGRAFF
TGTGCCACCAGTTTTGCGGGGCGGGCTTTCTTT
>TRBV3-1|.|TRBJ1-1|.
CASSQGLVTMNTEAFF
TGTGCCAGCAGCCAAGGACTAGTCACCATGAACACTGAAGCTTTCTTT
>TRBV30|.|TRBJ1-1|.
CAWSVERQVEAFF
TGTGCCTGGAGTGTAGAAAGGCAGGTTGAAGCTTTCTTT
>TRBV5-1|.|TRBJ2-5|.
CASSRSVVETQYF
TGCGCCAGCAGCCGGTCGGTTGTGGAGACCCAGTACTTC